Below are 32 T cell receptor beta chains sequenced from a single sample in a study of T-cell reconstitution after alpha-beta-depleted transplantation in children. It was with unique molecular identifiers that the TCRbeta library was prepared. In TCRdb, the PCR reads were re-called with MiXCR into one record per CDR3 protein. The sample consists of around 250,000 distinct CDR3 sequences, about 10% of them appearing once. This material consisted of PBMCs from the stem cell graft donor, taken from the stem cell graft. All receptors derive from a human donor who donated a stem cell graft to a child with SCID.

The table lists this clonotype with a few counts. The CDR3 coding sequence is TGTGCCAGCAGCCAAGACCTCAAGAACACTGAAGCTTTCTTT. Translated: CASSQDLKNTEAFF. The chain joins TRBV3-1 to TRBJ1-1; D remains ambiguous. Germline V CDR1 and CDR2: LGHDT, YNNKEL (reference sequence). This CDR3 region has 14 residues. Trimming removed 0 bases at V and 1 base at J, with 6 bases between.

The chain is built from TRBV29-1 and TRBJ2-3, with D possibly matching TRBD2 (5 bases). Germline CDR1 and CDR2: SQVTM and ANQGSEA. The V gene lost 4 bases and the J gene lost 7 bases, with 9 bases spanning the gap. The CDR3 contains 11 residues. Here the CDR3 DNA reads TGCAGCGTTGCTGGACTGCATACGCAGTATTTT. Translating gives CSVAGLHTQYF.

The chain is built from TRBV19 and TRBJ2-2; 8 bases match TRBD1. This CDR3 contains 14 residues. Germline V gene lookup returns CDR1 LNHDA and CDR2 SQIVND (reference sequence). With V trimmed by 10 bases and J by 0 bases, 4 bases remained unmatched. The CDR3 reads CATKDRANTGELFF. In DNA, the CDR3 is TGTGCCACCAAGGACAGGGCGAACACCGGGGAGCTGTTTTTT.

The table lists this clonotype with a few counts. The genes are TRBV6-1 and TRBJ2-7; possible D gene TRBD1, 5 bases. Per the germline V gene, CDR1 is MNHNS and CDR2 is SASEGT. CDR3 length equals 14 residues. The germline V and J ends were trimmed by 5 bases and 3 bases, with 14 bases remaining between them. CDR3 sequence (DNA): TGTGCCAGCAGTCCGCATAGGGGCTACTACGAGCAGTACTTC. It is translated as CASSPHRGYYEQYF.

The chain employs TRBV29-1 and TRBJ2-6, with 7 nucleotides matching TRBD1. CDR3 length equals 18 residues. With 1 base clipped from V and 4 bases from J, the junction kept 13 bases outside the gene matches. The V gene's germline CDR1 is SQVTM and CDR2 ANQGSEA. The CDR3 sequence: CSVEVREDRRLGANVLTF. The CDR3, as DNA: TGCAGCGTTGAAGTCCGAGAGGACAGGCGGCTAGGGGCCAACGTCCTGACTTTC.

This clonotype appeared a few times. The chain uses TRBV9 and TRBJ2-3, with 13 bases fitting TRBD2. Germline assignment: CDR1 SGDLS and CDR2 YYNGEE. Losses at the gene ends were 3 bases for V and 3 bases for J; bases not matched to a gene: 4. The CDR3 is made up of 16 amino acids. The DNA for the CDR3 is TGTGCCAGCAGCGCCGGACTAGCGGGGGAGACAGATACGCAGTATTTT. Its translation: CASSAGLAGETDTQYF.

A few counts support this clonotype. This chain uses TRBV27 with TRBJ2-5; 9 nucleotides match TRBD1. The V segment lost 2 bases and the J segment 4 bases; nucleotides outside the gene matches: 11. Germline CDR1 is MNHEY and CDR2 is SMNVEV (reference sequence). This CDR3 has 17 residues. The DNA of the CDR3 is TGTGCCAGCAGTTTACGCTCACCGGGACAGGGAGGAGAGACCCAGTACTTC. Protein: CASSLRSPGQGGETQYF.

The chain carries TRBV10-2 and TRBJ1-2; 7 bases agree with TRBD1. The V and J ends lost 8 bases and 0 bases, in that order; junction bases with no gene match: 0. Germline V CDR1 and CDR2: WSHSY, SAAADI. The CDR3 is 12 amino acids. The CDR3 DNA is TGCGCCAGCCAGGGGGCTAACTATGGCTACACCTTC. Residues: CASQGANYGYTF.

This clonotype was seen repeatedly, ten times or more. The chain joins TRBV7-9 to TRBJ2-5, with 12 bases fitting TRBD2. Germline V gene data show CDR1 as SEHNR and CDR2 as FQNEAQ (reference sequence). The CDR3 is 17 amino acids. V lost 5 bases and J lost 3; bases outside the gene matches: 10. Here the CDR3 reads CASSPRTSGTSKETQYF. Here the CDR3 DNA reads TGTGCCAGCAGCCCAAGGACTAGCGGGACTTCGAAAGAGACCCAGTACTTC.

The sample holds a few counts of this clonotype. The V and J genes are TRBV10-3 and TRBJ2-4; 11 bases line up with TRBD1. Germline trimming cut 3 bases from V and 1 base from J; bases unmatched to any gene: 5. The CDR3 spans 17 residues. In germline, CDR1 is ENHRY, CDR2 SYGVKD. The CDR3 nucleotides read TGTGCCATCAGTGACCGGACAGGGGGCGCGGCCAAAAACATTCAGTACTTC. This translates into CAISDRTGGAAKNIQYF.

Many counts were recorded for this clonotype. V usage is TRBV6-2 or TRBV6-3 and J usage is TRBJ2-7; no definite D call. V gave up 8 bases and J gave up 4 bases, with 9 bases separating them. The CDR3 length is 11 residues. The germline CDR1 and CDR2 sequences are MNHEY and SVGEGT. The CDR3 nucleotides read TGTGCCAGCGGTGACTGGTACGAGCAGTACTTC. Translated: CASGDWYEQYF.

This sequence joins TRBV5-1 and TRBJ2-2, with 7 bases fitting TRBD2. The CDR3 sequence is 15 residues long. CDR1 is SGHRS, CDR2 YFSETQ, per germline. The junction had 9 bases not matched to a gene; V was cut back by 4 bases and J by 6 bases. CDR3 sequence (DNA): TGCGCCAGCAGCGCAAAGGTCGGGGGGTCCGGGGAGCTGTTTTTT. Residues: CASSAKVGGSGELFF.

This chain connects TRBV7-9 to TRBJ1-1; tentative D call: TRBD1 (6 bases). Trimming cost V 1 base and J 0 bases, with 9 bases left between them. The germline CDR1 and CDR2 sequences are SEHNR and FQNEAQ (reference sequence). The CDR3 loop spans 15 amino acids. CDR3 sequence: CASSLDRQVNTEAFF. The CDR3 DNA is TGTGCCAGCAGCTTAGATCGACAGGTGAACACTGAAGCTTTCTTT.

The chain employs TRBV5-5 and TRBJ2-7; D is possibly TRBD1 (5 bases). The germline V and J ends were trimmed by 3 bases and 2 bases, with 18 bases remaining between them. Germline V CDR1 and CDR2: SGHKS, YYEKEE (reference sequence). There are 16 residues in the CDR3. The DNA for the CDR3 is TGTGCCAGCAGCTCACCTATCCCGAGGACAACCTACGAGCAGTACTTC. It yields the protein CASSSPIPRTTYEQYF. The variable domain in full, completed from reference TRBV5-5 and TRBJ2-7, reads DAGVTQSPTHLIKTRGQQVTLRCSPISGHKSVSWYQQVLGQGPQFIFQYYEKEERGRGNFPDRFSARQFPNYSSELNVNALLLGDSALYLCASSSPIPRTTYEQYFGPGTRLTVT.

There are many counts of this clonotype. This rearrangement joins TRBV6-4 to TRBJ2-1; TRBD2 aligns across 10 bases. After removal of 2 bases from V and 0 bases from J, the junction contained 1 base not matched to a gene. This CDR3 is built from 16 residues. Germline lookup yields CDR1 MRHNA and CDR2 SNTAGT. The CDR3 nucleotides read TGTGCCAGCAGTGACGTAGCGGGGGGCTCCTACAATGAGCAGTTCTTC. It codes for CASSDVAGGSYNEQFF.

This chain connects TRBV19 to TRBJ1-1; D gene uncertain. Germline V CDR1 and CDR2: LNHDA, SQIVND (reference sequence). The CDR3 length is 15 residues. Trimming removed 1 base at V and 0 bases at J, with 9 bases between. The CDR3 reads CASSIVAVLNTEAFF. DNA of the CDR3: TGTGCCAGTAGTATAGTCGCCGTTCTGAACACTGAAGCTTTCTTT.

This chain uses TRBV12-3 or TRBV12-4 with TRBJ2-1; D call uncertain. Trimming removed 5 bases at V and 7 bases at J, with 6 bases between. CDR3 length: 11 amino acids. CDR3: CASSPQNEQFF. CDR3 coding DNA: TGTGCCAGCAGTCCACAAAATGAGCAGTTCTTC.

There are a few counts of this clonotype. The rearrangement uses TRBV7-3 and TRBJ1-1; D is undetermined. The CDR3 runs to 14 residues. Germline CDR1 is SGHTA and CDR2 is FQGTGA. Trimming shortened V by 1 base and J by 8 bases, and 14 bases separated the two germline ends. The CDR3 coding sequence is TGTGCCAGCAGCTTAAATGGCATTCCGGGAGAAGCTTTCTTT. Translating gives CASSLNGIPGEAFF.

CDR3 bases: TGTGCCACCAGCAGCATCTTCCGACAGACGAGATACAATGAGCAGTTCTTC. Translated: CATSSIFRQTRYNEQFF. The chain carries TRBV15 and TRBJ2-1, with D maybe TRBD1 (5 bases). Between the trimmed V and J ends, which lost 3 bases and 4 bases, there was a span of 19 bases. This CDR3 contains 17 residues. Germline V gene data show CDR1 as LNHNV and CDR2 as YYDKDF (reference sequence). Filled out from reference TRBV15 and TRBJ2-1, the complete variable domain reads DAMVIQNPRYQVTQFGKPVTLSCSQTLNHNVMYWYQQKSSQAPKLLFHYYDKDFNNEADTPDNFQSRRPNTSFCFLDIRSPGLGDTAMYLCATSSIFRQTRYNEQFFGPGTRLTVL.

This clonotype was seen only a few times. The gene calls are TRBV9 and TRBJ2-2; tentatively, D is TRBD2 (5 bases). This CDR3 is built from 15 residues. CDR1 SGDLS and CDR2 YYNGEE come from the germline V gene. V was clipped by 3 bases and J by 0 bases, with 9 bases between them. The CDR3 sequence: CASSGGGANTGELFF. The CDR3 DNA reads TGTGCCAGCAGCGGCGGAGGAGCGAACACCGGGGAGCTGTTTTTT. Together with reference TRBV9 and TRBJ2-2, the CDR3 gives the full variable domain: DSGVTQTPKHLITATGQRVTLRCSPRSGDLSVYWYQQSLDQGLQFLIQYYNGEERAKGNILERFSAQQFPDLHSELNLSSLELGDSALYFCASSGGGANTGELFFGEGSRLTVL.

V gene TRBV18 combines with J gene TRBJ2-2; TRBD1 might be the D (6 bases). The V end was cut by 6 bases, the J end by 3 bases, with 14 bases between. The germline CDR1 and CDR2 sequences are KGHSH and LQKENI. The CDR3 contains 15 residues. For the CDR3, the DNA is TGTGCCAGCTCTTGGTCTCACAGGGACACCGGGGAGCTGTTTTTT. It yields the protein CASSWSHRDTGELFF. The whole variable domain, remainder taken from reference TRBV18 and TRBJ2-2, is NAGVMQNPRHLVRRRGQEARLRCSPMKGHSHVYWYRQLPEEGLKFMVYLQKENIIDESGMPKERFSAEFPKEGPSILRIQQVVRGDSAAYFCASSWSHRDTGELFFGEGSRLTVL.

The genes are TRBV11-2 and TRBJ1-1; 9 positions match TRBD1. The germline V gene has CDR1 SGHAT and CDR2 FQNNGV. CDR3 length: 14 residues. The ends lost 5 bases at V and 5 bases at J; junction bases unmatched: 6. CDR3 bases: TGTGCCAGCAGCGCCTACAGGGGGCTGACTGAAGCTTTCTTT. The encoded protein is CASSAYRGLTEAFF.

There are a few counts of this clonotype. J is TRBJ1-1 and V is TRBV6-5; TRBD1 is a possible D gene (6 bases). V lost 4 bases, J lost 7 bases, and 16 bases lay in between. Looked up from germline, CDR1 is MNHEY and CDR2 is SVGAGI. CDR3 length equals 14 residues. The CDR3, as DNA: TGTGCCAGCAGTTCCCACAGGGAATTCAGTGAAGCTTTCTTT. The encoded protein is CASSSHREFSEAFF.

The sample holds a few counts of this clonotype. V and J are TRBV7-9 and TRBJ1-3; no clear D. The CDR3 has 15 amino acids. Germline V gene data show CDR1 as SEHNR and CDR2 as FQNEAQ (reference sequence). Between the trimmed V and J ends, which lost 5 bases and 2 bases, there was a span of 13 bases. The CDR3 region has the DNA TGTGCCAGCAGCCCCACAGCCTCGACTGGAAACACCATATATTTT. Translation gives CASSPTASTGNTIYF.

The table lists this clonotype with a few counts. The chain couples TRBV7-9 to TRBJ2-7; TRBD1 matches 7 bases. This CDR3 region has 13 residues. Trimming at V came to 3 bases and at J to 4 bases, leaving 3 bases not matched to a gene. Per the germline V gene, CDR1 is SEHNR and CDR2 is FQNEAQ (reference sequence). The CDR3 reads CASSFSGGYEQYF. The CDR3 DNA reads TGTGCCAGCAGCTTTTCAGGGGGATACGAGCAGTACTTC. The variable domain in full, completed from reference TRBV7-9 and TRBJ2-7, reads DTGVSQNPRHKITKRGQNVTFRCDPISEHNRLYWYRQTLGQGPEFLTYFQNEAQLEKSRLLSDRFSAERPKGSFSTLEIQRTEQGDSAMYLCASSFSGGYEQYFGPGTRLTVT.

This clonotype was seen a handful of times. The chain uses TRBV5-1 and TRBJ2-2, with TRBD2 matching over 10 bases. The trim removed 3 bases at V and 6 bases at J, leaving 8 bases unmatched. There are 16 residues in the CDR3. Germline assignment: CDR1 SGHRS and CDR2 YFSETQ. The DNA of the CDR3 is TGCGCCAGCAGCTCAATCAGCGGGGGGGACGCCGGGGAGCTGTTTTTT. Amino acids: CASSSISGGDAGELFF.

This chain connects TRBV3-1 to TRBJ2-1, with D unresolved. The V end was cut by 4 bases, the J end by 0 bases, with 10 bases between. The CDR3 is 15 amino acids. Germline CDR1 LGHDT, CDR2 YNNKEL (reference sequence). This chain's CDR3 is CASSPPTSSYNEQFF. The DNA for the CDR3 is TGTGCCAGCAGCCCACCGACCAGCTCCTACAATGAGCAGTTCTTC.

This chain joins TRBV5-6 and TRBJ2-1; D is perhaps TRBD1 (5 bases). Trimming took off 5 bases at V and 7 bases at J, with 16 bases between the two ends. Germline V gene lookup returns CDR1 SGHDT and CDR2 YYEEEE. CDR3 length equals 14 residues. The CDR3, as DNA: TGTGCCAGCAGTGGGCAGGATTCAGGGAATGAGCAGTTCTTC. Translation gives CASSGQDSGNEQFF.

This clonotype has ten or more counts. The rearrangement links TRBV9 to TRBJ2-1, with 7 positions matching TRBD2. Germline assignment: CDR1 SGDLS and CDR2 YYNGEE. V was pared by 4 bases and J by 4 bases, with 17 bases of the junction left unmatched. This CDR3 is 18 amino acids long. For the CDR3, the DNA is TGTGCCAGCAGCCCCCTCTTAGGGTCGGGGGGTCCTTACAATGAGCAGTTCTTC. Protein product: CASSPLLGSGGPYNEQFF.

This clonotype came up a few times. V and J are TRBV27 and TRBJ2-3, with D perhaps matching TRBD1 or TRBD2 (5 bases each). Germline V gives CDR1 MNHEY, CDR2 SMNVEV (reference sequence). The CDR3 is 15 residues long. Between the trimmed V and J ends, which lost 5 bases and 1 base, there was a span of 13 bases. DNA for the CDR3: TGTGCCAGCAGTACAAGAGGGGCTGGCACAGATACGCAGTATTTT. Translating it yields CASSTRGAGTDTQYF.

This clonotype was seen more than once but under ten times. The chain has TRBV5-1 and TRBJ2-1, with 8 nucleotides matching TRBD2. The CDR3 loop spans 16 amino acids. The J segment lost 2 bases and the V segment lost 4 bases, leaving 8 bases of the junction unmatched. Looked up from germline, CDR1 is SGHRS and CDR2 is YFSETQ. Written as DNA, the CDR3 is TGCGCCAGCAGCGTAACCCGGGGGGGGACCTACAATGAGCAGTTCTTC. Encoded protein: CASSVTRGGTYNEQFF.

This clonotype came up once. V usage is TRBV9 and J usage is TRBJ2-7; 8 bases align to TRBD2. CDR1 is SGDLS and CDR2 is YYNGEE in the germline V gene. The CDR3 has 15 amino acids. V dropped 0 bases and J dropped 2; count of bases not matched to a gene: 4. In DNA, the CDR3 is TGTGCCAGCAGCGTAGATCCAGCGGGGGCCTACGAGCAGTACTTC. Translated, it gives CASSVDPAGAYEQYF.